Listed below are T cell receptor beta chains from one sample, sequenced in a study of identical twins. TCRdb itself ran the 5' RACE reads through MiXCR, one entry per CDR3 protein. The sample records hundreds of thousands of distinct CDR3 sequences, around 20% being singletons. A further study also used this sample, focusing on T cells expressing NK-cell markers.

Input material: PBMCs. The receptors shown here come from a young woman in good health. Each CDR3 is given with its conserved first and last residue. A D gene is named only where the DNA matches it firmly. Clone size is shown for a subset of rows, as once, few, many or a class of expanded clone.

>-|TRBJ2-3|-|TRBV6-5
TGTGCCACCGCAGTTAACAGTTGGGGGTCACCTAGCACAGATACGCAGTATTTT
CATAVNSWGSPSTDTQYF
>few|TRBJ1-2|-|TRBV4-2
TGTGCCAGCAGCCAACCTAACTATGGCTACACCTTC
CASSQPNYGYTF
>-|TRBJ2-5|TRBD1|TRBV10-1
TGCGCCAGCAGTGAACTTGGGACAGGGAGTCGGGAGACCCAGTACTTC
CASSELGTGSRETQYF
>-|TRBJ2-1|TRBD1|TRBV7-6
TGTGCCAGCAGCGGGTGGGACAGGGAAGACAATGAGCAGTTCTTC
CASSGWDREDNEQFF
>few|TRBJ2-5|-|TRBV10-1
TGCGCCAGCAGTGAGTCGAAGGCCGGGGGCGAAGGGGAGACCCAGTACTTC
CASSESKAGGEGETQYF
>-|TRBJ2-2|-|TRBV5-4
TGTGCCAGCAGCTTGCCTGGCGGGGCCGGAAGGAGTGAGCTGTTTTTT
CASSLPGGAGRSELFF
>-|TRBJ1-6|-|TRBV6-2/TRBV6-3
TGTGCCAGCAGTTACCTCGATTCACCCCTCCACTTT
CASSYLDSPLHF
>many|TRBJ1-1|TRBD1|TRBV10-3
TGTGCCACAACAGGGGAAAGGACTGAAGCTTTCTTT
CATTGERTEAFF
>few|TRBJ2-3|TRBD2|TRBV20-1
TGCAGTGCTACTAAGAATAGCGGGAGGTACACAGATACGCAGTATTTT
CSATKNSGRYTDTQYF
>many|TRBJ2-7|-|TRBV29-1
TGCAGCGTTGATCTCAGCCAGGACGAGCAGTACTTC
CSVDLSQDEQYF
>-|TRBJ2-3|TRBD2|TRBV7-2
TGTGCCAGCAGTTTCCGACTAGCGTCGAGCACAGATACGCAGTATTTT
CASSFRLASSTDTQYF
>few|TRBJ2-1|TRBD2|TRBV20-1
TGCAGTGCTAGAGGAGAGCGGGAGGGCCCCTACAATGAGCAGTTCTTC
CSARGEREGPYNEQFF
>many|TRBJ2-1|TRBD2|TRBV5-1
TGCGCCAGCAGCAGAGACACCACTAGCGGGGGCAATGAGCAGTTCTTC
CASSRDTTSGGNEQFF
>-|TRBJ2-5|TRBD2|TRBV27
TGTGCCAGCGCCGAGGGACTAGCGCAAGAGACCCAGTACTTC
CASAEGLAQETQYF